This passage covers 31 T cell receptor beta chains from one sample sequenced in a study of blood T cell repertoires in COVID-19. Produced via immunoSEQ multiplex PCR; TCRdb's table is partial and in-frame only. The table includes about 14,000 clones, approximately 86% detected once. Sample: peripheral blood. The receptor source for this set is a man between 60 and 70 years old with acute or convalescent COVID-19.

The CDR3 sequence is CAWGPGTVSYEQYF. In DNA form, the CDR3 reads TGTGCCTGGGGACCCGGGACTGTCTCCTACGAGCAGTACTTC. This sequence joins TRBV30 and TRBJ2-7, with D possibly TRBD2 on 6 matching bases. V dropped 5 bases and J dropped 0 bases, with 14 bases sitting between them. Germline V gene sequence: CDR1 GTSNPN, CDR2 SVGIG (reference sequence). The length of the CDR3 is 14 residues.

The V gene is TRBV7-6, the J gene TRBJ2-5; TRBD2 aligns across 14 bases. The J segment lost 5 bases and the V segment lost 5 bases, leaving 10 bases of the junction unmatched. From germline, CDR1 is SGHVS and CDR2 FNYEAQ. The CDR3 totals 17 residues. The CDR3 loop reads CASSPETSGRAGETQYF. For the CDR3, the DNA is TGTGCCAGCAGCCCTGAGACTAGCGGGAGGGCAGGGGAGACCCAGTACTTC.

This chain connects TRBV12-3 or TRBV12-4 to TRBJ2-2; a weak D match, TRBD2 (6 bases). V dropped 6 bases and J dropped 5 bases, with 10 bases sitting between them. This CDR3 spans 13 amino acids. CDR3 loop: CASSLGTTGELFF. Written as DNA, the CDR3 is TGTGCCAGCAGCCTCGGGACTACCGGGGAGCTGTTTTTT.

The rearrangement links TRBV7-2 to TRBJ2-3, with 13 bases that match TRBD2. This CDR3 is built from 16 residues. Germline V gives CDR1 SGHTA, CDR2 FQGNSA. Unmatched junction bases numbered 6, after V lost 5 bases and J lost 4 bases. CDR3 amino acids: CASSNRLAGGADTQYF. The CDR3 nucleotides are TGTGCCAGCAGCAACCGACTAGCGGGGGGTGCAGATACGCAGTATTTT.

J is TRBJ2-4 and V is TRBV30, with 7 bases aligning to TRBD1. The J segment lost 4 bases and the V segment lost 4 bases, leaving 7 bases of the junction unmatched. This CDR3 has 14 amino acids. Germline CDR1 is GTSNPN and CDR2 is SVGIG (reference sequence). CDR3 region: CAWKKGAGKNIQYF. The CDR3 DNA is TGTGCCTGGAAAAAGGGGGCAGGAAAAAACATTCAGTACTTC.

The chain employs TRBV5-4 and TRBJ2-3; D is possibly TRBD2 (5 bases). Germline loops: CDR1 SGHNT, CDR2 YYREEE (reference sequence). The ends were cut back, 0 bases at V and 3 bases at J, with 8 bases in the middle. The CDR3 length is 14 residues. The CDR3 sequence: CASSLEAGTDTQYF. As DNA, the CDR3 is TGTGCCAGCAGCTTGGAGGCGGGTACAGATACGCAGTATTTT.

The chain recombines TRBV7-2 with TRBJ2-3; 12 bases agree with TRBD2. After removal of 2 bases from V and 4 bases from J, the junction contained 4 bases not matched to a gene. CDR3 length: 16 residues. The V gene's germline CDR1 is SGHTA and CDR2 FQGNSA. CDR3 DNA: TGTGCCAGCAGCTTAAGGCTAGCGGGGGGGCCAGATACGCAGTATTTT. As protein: CASSLRLAGGPDTQYF. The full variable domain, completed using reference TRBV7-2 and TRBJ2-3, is GAGVSQSPSNKVTEKGKDVELRCDPISGHTALYWYRQSLGQGLEFLIYFQGNSAPDKSGLPSDRFSAERTGGSVSTLTIQRTQQEDSAVYLCASSLRLAGGPDTQYFGPGTRLTVL.

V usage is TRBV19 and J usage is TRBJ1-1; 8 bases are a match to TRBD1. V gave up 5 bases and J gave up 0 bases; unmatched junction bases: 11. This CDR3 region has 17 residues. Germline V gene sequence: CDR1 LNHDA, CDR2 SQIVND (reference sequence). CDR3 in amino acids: CASSPWTGREVNTEAFF. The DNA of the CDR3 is TGTGCCAGTAGTCCCTGGACAGGGAGGGAGGTGAACACTGAAGCTTTCTTT.

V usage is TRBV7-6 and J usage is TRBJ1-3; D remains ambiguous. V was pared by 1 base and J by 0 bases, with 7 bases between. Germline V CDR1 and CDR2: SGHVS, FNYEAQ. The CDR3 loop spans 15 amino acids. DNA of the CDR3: TGTGCCAGCAGCTTAGGAGTGAGCTCTGGAAACACCATATATTTT. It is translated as CASSLGVSSGNTIYF. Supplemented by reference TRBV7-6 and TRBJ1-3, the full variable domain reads GAGVSQSPRYKVTKRGQDVALRCDPISGHVSLYWYRQALGQGPEFLTYFNYEAQQDKSGLPNDRFSAERPEGSISTLTIQRTEQRDSAMYRCASSLGVSSGNTIYFGEGSWLTVV.

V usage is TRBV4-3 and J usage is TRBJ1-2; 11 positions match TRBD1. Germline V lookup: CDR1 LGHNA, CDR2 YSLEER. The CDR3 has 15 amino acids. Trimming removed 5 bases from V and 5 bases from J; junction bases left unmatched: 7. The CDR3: CASSEWTGGQYGYTF. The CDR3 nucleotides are TGCGCCAGCAGCGAGTGGACAGGGGGCCAGTATGGCTACACCTTC.

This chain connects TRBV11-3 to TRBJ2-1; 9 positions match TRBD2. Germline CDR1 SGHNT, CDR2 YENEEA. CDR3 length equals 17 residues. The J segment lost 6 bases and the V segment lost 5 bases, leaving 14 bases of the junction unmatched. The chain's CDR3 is CASSPPSSGSLGNEQFF. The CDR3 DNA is TGTGCCAGCAGCCCCCCTAGTAGCGGGAGTTTAGGCAATGAGCAGTTCTTC. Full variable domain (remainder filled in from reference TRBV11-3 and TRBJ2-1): EAGVVQSPRYKIIEKKQPVAFWCNPISGHNTLYWYLQNLGQGPELLIRYENEEAVDDSQLPKDRFSAERLKGVDSTLKIQPAELGDSAVYLCASSPPSSGSLGNEQFFGPGTRLTVL.

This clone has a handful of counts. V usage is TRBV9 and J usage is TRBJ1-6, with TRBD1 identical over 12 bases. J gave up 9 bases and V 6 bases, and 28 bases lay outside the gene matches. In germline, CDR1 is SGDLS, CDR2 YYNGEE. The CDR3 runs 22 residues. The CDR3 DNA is TGTGCCAGCACTCCGCCCCCCGGGACAGGGGGCGGGGACCACTTGCAAATTTCACCCCTCCACTTT. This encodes CASTPPPGTGGGDHLQISPLHF.

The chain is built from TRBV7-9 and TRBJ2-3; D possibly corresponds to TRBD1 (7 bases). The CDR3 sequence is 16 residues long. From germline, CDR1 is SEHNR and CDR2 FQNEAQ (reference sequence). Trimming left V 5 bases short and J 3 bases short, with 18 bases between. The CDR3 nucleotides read TGTGCCAGCAGCCCCCCGGAGGGGGCCGAGACAGATACGCAGTATTTT. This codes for CASSPPEGAETDTQYF.

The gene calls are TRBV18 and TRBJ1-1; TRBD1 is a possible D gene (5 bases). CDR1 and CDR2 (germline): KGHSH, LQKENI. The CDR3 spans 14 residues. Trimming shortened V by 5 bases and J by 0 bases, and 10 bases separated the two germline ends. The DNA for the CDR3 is TGTGCCAGCTCATCCATGACAGTGAACACTGAAGCTTTCTTT. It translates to CASSSMTVNTEAFF.

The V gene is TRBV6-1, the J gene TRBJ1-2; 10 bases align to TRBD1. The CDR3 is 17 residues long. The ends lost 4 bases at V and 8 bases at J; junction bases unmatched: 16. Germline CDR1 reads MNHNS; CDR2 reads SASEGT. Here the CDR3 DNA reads TGTGCCAGCAGTGTGGCCCTGGTACTGACAGGGGGCGACGGCTACACCTTC. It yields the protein CASSVALVLTGGDGYTF.

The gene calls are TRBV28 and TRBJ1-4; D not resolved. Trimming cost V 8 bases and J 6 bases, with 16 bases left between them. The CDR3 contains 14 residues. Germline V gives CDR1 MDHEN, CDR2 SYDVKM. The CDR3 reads CASGIPGSYEKLFF. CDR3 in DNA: TGTGCCAGCGGCATACCAGGATCCTATGAAAAACTGTTTTTT.

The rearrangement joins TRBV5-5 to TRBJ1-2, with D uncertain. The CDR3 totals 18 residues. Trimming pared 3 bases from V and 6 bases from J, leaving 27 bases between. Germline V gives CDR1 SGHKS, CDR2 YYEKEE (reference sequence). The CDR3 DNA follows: TGTGCCAGCAGCTGGACCGGCCAGGCGCAGTCCGGGGTAGATGGCTACACCTTC. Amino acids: CASSWTGQAQSGVDGYTF.

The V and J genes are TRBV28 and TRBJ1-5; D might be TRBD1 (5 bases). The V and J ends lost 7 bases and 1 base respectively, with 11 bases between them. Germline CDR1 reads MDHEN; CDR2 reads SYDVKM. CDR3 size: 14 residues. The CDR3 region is CASIMGGSNQPQHF. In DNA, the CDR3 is TGTGCCAGCATAATGGGGGGGAGCAATCAGCCCCAGCATTTT.

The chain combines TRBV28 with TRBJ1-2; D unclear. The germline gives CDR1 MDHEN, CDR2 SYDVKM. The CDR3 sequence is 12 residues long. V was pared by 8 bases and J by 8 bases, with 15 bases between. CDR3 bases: TGTGCCAGCCTACCGGGGATTAAGGGCTACACCTTC. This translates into CASLPGIKGYTF.

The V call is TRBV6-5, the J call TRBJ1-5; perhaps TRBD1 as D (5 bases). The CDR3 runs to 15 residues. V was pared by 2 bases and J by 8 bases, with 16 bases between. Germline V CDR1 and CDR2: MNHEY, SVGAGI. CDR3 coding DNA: TGTGCCAGCAGTTACGGGGGGTCAGGTCGGGAGCCCCAGCATTTT. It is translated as CASSYGGSGREPQHF.

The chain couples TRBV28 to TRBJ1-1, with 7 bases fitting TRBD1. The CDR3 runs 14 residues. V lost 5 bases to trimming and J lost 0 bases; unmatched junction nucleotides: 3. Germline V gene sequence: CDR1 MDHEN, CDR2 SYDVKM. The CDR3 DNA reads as TGTGCCAGCAGTGAACAGGGGTTGAACACTGAAGCTTTCTTT. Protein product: CASSEQGLNTEAFF.

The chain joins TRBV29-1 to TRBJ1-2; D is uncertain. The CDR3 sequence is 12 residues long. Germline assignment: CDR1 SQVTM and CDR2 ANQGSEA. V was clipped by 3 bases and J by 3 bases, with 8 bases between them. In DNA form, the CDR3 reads TGCAGCGTTGAGGAGGGAGACTATGGCTACACCTTC. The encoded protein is CSVEEGDYGYTF.

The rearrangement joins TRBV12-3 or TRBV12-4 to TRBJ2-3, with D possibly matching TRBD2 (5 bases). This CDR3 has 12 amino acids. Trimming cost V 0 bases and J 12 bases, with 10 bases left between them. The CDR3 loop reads CASSLARGSQYF. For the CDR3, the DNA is TGTGCCAGCAGTTTAGCGCGAGGGAGTCAGTATTTT.

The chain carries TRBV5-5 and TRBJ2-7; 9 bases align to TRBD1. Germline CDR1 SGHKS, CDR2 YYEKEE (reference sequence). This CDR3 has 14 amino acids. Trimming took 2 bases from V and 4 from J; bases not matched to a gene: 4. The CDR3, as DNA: TGTGCCAGCAGCTTTCGGACAGGGGATTACGAGCAGTACTTC. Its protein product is CASSFRTGDYEQYF.

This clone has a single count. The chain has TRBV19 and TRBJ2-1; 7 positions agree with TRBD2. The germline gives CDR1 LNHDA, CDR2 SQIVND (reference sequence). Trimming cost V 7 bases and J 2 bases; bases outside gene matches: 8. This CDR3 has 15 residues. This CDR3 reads CASNLAVGAYNEQFF. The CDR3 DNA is TGTGCCAGTAATCTAGCGGTCGGCGCCTACAATGAGCAGTTCTTC.

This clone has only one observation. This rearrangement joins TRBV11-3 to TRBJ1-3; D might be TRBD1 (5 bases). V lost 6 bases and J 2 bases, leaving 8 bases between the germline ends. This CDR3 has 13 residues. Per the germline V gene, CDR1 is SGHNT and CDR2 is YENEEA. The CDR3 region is CASRAGTGNTIYF. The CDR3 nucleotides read TGTGCCAGCAGAGCAGGGACTGGAAACACCATATATTTT.

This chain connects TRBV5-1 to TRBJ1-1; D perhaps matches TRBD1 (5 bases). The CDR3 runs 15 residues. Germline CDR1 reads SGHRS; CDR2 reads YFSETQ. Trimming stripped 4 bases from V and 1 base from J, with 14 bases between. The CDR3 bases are TGCGCCAGCAGCCTACTTACGGGGGGGAACACTGAAGCTTTCTTT. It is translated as CASSLLTGGNTEAFF. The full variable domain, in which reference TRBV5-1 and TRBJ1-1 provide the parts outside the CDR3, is KAGVTQTPRYLIKTRGQQVTLSCSPISGHRSVSWYQQTPGQGLQFLFEYFSETQRNKGNFPGRFSGRQFSNSRSEMNVSTLELGDSALYLCASSLLTGGNTEAFFGQGTRLTVV.

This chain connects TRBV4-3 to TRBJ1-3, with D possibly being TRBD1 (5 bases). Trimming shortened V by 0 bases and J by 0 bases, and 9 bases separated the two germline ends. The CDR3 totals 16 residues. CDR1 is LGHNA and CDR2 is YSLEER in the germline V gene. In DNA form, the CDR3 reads TGCGCCAGCAGCCAAGATTGGGGGGGCTCTGGAAACACCATATATTTT. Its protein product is CASSQDWGGSGNTIYF.

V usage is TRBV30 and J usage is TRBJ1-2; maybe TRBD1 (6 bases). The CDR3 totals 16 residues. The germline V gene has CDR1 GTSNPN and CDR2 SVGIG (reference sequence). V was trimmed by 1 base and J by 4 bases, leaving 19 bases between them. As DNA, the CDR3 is TGTGCCTGGAGTGGGGGGGGCCAGGCAGGATCCTATGGCTACACCTTC. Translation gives CAWSGGGQAGSYGYTF.

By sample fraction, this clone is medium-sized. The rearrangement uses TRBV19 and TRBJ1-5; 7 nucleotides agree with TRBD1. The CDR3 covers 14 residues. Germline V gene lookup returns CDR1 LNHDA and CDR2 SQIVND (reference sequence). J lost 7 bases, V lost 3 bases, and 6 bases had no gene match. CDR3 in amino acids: CASSISSGGQPQHF. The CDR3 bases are TGTGCCAGTAGTATTAGTTCAGGGGGACAGCCCCAGCATTTT.

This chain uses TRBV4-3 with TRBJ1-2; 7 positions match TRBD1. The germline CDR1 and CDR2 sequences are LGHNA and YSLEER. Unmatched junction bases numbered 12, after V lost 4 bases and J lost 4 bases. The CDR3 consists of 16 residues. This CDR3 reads CASSPGTEVPVYGYTF. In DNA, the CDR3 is TGCGCCAGCAGCCCAGGGACAGAAGTGCCCGTCTATGGCTACACCTTC.